Shown below are 9 T cell receptor beta chains from a single sample sequenced in a study of blood T cell repertoires in COVID-19. TCRdb's table, derived via immunoSEQ multiplex PCR, lists solely in-frame clones and lacks some. The table lists 220,000 or so clones, 82% of them singletons. Specimen: PBMCs or T cells enriched from blood (not recorded which). These receptors all come from a woman aged 60-75 years who had recovered from COVID-19.

The chain joins TRBV5-1 to TRBJ2-2, with 7 nucleotides matching TRBD1. Looked up from germline, CDR1 is SGHRS and CDR2 is YFSETQ. This CDR3 has 14 amino acids. The trim removed 1 base at V and 6 bases at J, leaving 3 bases unmatched. The DNA for the CDR3 is TGCGCCAGCAGCTTGAGACAGGGTGCCGGGGAGCTGTTTTTT. It codes for CASSLRQGAGELFF.

V usage is TRBV19 and J usage is TRBJ1-5, with 7 positions matching TRBD1. The CDR3 has 15 amino acids. The V gene end was trimmed by 6 bases and the J gene end by 2 bases; junction bases not matched to a gene: 7. CDR1 and CDR2 from the germline V gene are LNHDA and SQIVND (reference sequence). CDR3 in DNA: TGTGCCAGTAGCTCAAGACAGGGAGGCAATCAGCCCCAGCATTTT. Amino acid sequence: CASSSRQGGNQPQHF.

The chain has TRBV20-1 and TRBJ2-3; 7 bases are shared with TRBD1. This CDR3 region has 15 residues. Germline trimming cut 3 bases from V and 0 bases from J; bases unmatched to any gene: 6. The germline gives CDR1 DFQATT, CDR2 SNEGSKA (reference sequence). The CDR3, as DNA: TGCAGTGCTAGTGAGGGGGCAGGGAGCACAGATACGCAGTATTTT. Its translation is CSASEGAGSTDTQYF.

This chain joins TRBV5-4 and TRBJ1-2, with TRBD1 identical over 10 bases. This CDR3 region has 15 residues. Germline lookup yields CDR1 SGHNT and CDR2 YYREEE (reference sequence). V trimming: 4 bases; J trimming: 0 bases; junction bases outside the gene matches: 3. CDR3 sequence (DNA): TGTGCCAGCAGCGTGGACAGGGGGACTAACTATGGCTACACCTTC. This gives the protein CASSVDRGTNYGYTF.

The chain has TRBV5-1 and TRBJ1-2; TRBD1 is a possible D gene (6 bases). V lost 0 bases to trimming and J lost 4 bases, with 13 bases between them. The CDR3 runs 15 residues. The germline V gene has CDR1 SGHRS and CDR2 YFSETQ. CDR3 amino acids: CASSLEGGVLYGYTF. Written as DNA, the CDR3 is TGCGCCAGCAGCTTGGAAGGGGGGGTACTCTATGGCTACACCTTC. The whole variable domain, filled in from reference TRBV5-1 and TRBJ1-2, reads KAGVTQTPRYLIKTRGQQVTLSCSPISGHRSVSWYQQTPGQGLQFLFEYFSETQRNKGNFPGRFSGRQFSNSRSEMNVSTLELGDSALYLCASSLEGGVLYGYTFGSGTRLTVV.

The chain employs TRBV6-5 and TRBJ2-3; TRBD1 is a possible D gene (6 bases). This CDR3 region has 15 residues. CDR1 is MNHEY, CDR2 SVGAGI, per germline. Deletions cut 6 bases from V and 0 bases from J, with 13 bases between. CDR3 loop: CASSGQITSTDTQYF. In DNA, the CDR3 is TGTGCCAGCAGCGGACAGATTACTAGCACAGATACGCAGTATTTT.

V is TRBV19 and J is TRBJ1-2; D call uncertain. The CDR3 covers 14 residues. Trimming took off 6 bases at V and 5 bases at J, with 16 bases between the two ends. CDR1 and CDR2 from the germline V gene are LNHDA and SQIVND (reference sequence). The CDR3 DNA reads TGTGCCAGTAGAATGGCCTCCCCATGGTATGGCTACACCTTC. Translated, it gives CASRMASPWYGYTF.

The chain employs TRBV5-4 and TRBJ2-7; TRBD1 matches 9 bases. V lost 0 bases to trimming and J lost 2 bases; unmatched junction nucleotides: 3. This CDR3 is 15 amino acids long. The germline V gene has CDR1 SGHNT and CDR2 YYREEE (reference sequence). Written as DNA, the CDR3 is TGTGCCAGCAGCTTGGGGACAGGGGTGACCTACGAGCAGTACTTC. Its protein product is CASSLGTGVTYEQYF. Using reference TRBV5-4 and TRBJ2-7 for the parts outside the CDR3, the full variable domain is ETGVTQSPTHLIKTRGQQVTLRCSSQSGHNTVSWYQQALGQGPQFIFQYYREEENGRGNFPPRFSGLQFPNYSSELNVNALELDDSALYLCASSLGTGVTYEQYFGPGTRLTVT.

This clone was seen only once. The V and J genes are TRBV3-1 (or the pseudogene TRBV3-2) and TRBJ1-4; D might be TRBD1 (6 bases). CDR1 LGHDT and CDR2 YNNKEL come from the germline V gene (reference sequence). V was clipped by 4 bases and J by 7 bases, with 13 bases between them. CDR3 length: 14 residues. CDR3 coding DNA: TGTGCCAGCAGCCCCTCCATGGGGGCTGAAAAACTGTTTTTT. Residues: CASSPSMGAEKLFF.